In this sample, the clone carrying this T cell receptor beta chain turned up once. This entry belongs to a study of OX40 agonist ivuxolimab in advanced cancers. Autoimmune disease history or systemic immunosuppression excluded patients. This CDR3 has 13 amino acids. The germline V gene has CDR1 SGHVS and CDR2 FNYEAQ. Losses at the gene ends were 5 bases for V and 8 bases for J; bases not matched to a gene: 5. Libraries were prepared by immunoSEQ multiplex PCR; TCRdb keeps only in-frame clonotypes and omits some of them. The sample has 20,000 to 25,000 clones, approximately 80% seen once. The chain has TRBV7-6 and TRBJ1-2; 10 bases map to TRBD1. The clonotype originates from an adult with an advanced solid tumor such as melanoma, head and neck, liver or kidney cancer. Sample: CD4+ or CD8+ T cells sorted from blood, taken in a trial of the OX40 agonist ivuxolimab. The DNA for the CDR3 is TGTGCCAGCAGCAAAGACAGGGGGCAAGGCTACACCTTC. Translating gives CASSKDRGQGYTF.